The sequence of this T cell receptor beta chain was determined in a study of shared clonotypes between healthy human individuals. Overall study: Three plates were used per donor for CD4 naive, three for CD4 memory, two for CD8 naive and one for CD8 memory. Study results and limitations: Clonotype sharing among donors was expected to depend on sequencing depth.

This clone occurred a few times. Its antigen is not known. Method: immunoSEQ multiplex PCR; TCRdb's copy keeps in-frame clones and lacks some. Here the sample spans 850,000 to 1,200,000 clones, around 76% being singletons. Trimming cost V 5 bases and J 1 base, with 12 bases left between them. The CDR3 is 15 amino acids. Germline CDR1 SGHAT, CDR2 FQNNGV. Adult Caucasians living in Nashville, Tennessee made up all of the donors. Sequenced: memory CD4+ T cells sorted from blood. As for subset: CD45RA-negative fraction. The V call is TRBV11-2, the J call TRBJ1-5; D is undetermined. The sequence came from a man aged 18 to 29 in good health. Written as DNA, the CDR3 is TGTGCCAGCAGCCCAGGAGGAGTGAGCAATCAGCCCCAGCATTTT. This translates into CASSPGGVSNQPQHF.